These 14 T cell receptor beta chains share one sample of origin, sequenced in a study of post-analysis software for immune sequencing data. Regarding the study as a whole: Controls showed lower frequencies than patients for four to six TRBV segments, and TRBV5-6, TRBV5-1 and TRBV20-1 were among these.

Their cognate antigens are unknown. Unique molecular identifiers were carried by the TCR beta cDNA libraries. TCRdb re-analysed the PCR reads in MiXCR, keeping a single row per CDR3 protein. The repertoire holds hundreds of thousands of distinct CDR3 sequences, with 30% to 45% as singletons. The sample consisted of blood. These receptors were taken from a girl aged 2 to 9 with multiple sclerosis.

The chain carries TRBV28 and TRBJ1-5, with no clear D. The CDR3 has 16 residues. Trimming took 6 bases from V and 4 from J, leaving 19 bases between them. The germline CDR1 and CDR2 sequences are MDHEN and SYDVKM. This chain's CDR3 is CASRGERWLGNQPQHF. The CDR3 DNA reads TGTGCCAGCAGGGGAGAACGGTGGCTGGGTAATCAGCCCCAGCATTTT.

There are a few counts of this clonotype. The chain uses TRBV5-1 and TRBJ2-1; D is perhaps TRBD2 (7 bases). Germline CDR1 SGHRS, CDR2 YFSETQ. This CDR3 has 15 residues. Trimming shortened V by 0 bases and J by 7 bases, and 14 bases separated the two germline ends. As DNA, the CDR3 is TGCGCCAGCAGCTTGGCGGCGGGGGCTCGGAATGAGCAGTTCTTC. Protein sequence: CASSLAAGARNEQFF.

The chain joins TRBV20-1 to TRBJ2-4, with TRBD1 matching over 7 bases. The J call is in doubt because the DNA end fits TRBJ2-7 better. Germline V gene lookup returns CDR1 DFQATT and CDR2 SNEGSKA (reference sequence). The CDR3 sequence is 14 residues long. The CDR3 loop is CSALRQGFAYEQYF. The CDR3 DNA reads as TGCAGTGCCCTACGACAGGGTTTCGCCTACGAGCAGTACTTC.

The chain employs TRBV4-1 and TRBJ2-1; the D gene is possibly TRBD2 (6 bases). The CDR3 totals 17 residues. The ends were cut back, 0 bases at V and 0 bases at J, with 12 bases in the middle. Germline loops: CDR1 MGHRA, CDR2 YSYEKL. The CDR3 coding sequence is TGCGCCAGCAGCCAAGATCGGGGGTCGAGCTCCTACAATGAGCAGTTCTTC. It specifies CASSQDRGSSSYNEQFF.

This clonotype came up a few times. The chain links TRBV6-6 to TRBJ2-7, with D perhaps matching TRBD1 (6 bases). CDR3 size: 15 residues. Germline CDR1 reads MNHNY; CDR2 reads SVGAGI (reference sequence). V lost 0 bases and J 5 bases, leaving 14 bases between the germline ends. The CDR3, as DNA: TGTGCCAGCAGTTACTCGATGTTTGGGGACAACGAGCAGTACTTC. This translates into CASSYSMFGDNEQYF.

This clonotype appeared a single time. J is TRBJ2-7 and V is TRBV6-6; 7 bases map to TRBD2. The CDR3 covers 16 residues. Germline CDR1 and CDR2: MNHNY and SVGAGI (reference sequence). The V and J ends lost 7 bases and 5 bases, in that order; junction bases with no gene match: 17. The DNA for the CDR3 is TGTGCCAGCACCGAAAAGGGCGGGAGTAGGTACAACGAGCAGTACTTC. Its protein is CASTEKGGSRYNEQYF.

The genes are TRBV20-1 and TRBJ2-1; 10 bases fit TRBD2. The CDR3 length is 18 residues. Germline V CDR1 and CDR2: DFQATT, SNEGSKA (reference sequence). Germline trimming cut 3 bases from V and 8 bases from J; bases unmatched to any gene: 19. CDR3 nucleotide sequence: TGCAGTGCTAGCGCTGACCTCGGACTAGCGGCGGTTAGGGATGAGCAGTTCTTC. This sequence encodes CSASADLGLAAVRDEQFF.

This chain uses TRBV18 with TRBJ2-4, with D possibly TRBD1 on 6 matching bases. The J call is in doubt because the DNA end fits TRBJ2-7 better. Germline V CDR1 and CDR2: KGHSH, LQKENI. This CDR3 has 14 residues. The CDR3 DNA reads as TGTGCCAGCTCACGGCAGGGGTTCACCTACGAGCAGTACTTC. As protein: CASSRQGFTYEQYF.

This clonotype was seen only once. The J gene is TRBJ2-1, the V gene TRBV7-2, with D possibly matching TRBD2 (7 bases). The CDR3 spans 17 residues. The V gene's germline CDR1 is SGHTA and CDR2 FQGNSA. Trimming shortened V by 1 base and J by 2 bases, and 15 bases separated the two germline ends. DNA of the CDR3: TGTGCCAGCAGCTTAGTTTCGTGGGAGGGGGCCTACAATGAGCAGTTCTTC. This encodes CASSLVSWEGAYNEQFF.

The V call is TRBV28, the J call TRBJ1-1; 7 positions match TRBD1. The length of the CDR3 is 13 residues. V lost 6 bases, J lost 4 bases, and 5 bases stayed unmatched. Germline CDR1 MDHEN, CDR2 SYDVKM. The CDR3 region has the DNA TGTGCCAGCAGACTACAGGGGTCCACTGAAGCTTTCTTT. Translation gives CASRLQGSTEAFF. The whole variable domain, filled in from reference TRBV28 and TRBJ1-1, reads DVKVTQSSRYLVKRTGEKVFLECVQDMDHENMFWYRQDPGLGLRLIYFSYDVKMKEKGDIPEGYSVSREKKERFSLILESASTNQTSMYLCASRLQGSTEAFFGQGTRLTVV.

V gene TRBV18 combines with J gene TRBJ2-7; D is ambiguous. This CDR3 comprises 14 residues. The germline CDR1 and CDR2 sequences are KGHSH and LQKENI. V gave up 2 bases and J gave up 6 bases, with 14 bases separating them. DNA of the CDR3: TGTGCCAGCTCACCAGCCCCGGTCCCAGGCGAGCAGTACTTC. It yields the protein CASSPAPVPGEQYF.

The gene calls are TRBV11-1 and TRBJ2-1, with TRBD2 identical over 12 bases. The V and J ends lost 4 bases and 10 bases, in that order; junction bases with no gene match: 8. The germline V gene has CDR1 SGHAT and CDR2 FQDESV (reference sequence). The CDR3 has 15 amino acids. Here the CDR3 DNA reads TGTGCCAGCAGCTCGGTCCTAGCGGGAGGGTGGGAGCAGTTCTTC. This translates into CASSSVLAGGWEQFF.

This clonotype was detected a few times. This chain links TRBV13 with TRBJ2-1, with 7 bases aligning to TRBD1. V lost 8 bases, J lost 6 bases, and 13 bases stayed unmatched. CDR3 length equals 15 residues. Germline CDR1 PRHDT, CDR2 FYEKMQ (reference sequence). CDR3 sequence: CASRRTAGGGNEQFF. For the CDR3, the DNA is TGTGCCAGCCGCAGGACGGCAGGGGGTGGCAATGAGCAGTTCTTC.

J is TRBJ2-5 and V is TRBV12-3 or TRBV12-4; D ambiguous. The V end lost 2 bases, the J end lost 7 bases, and 5 bases lay between the germline ends. This CDR3 contains 11 residues. CDR3 in DNA: TGTGCCAGCAGTTTATCCCGGACCCAGTACTTC. This codes for CASSLSRTQYF.